This T cell receptor (beta chain) was recovered during a study of T-cell memory formation after mild COVID-19. General study findings and limits: Mainly CM and EM harbored the contracting CD4+ clones; mainly EMRA harbored the CD8+ ones.

This clonotype was counted many times. Its antigen is not identified. Germline V CDR1 and CDR2: SNHLY, FYNNEI. CDR3 length: 11 residues. Trimming cost V 7 bases and J 5 bases, with 8 bases left between them. From the 5' RACE reads, TCRdb called clonotypes with MiXCR, one entry per CDR3 protein. The table shows under 300,000 distinct CDR3 sequences, with approximately 18% occurring only once. This rearrangement joins TRBV2 to TRBJ2-5; D not certain. The receptor was derived from a man younger than 30 who had mild COVID-19 (a few samples of this study predate the infection). Cell type and time point are not known. The sample consisted of PBMCs or a T cell subset sorted from them (not recorded which). DNA for the CDR3: TGTGCCAGCATCTTCGTGGAGACCCAGTACTTC. This codes for CASIFVETQYF.